Reported below is one T cell receptor beta chain. The target antigen is unknown. These data are taken from a study of STAT5B mutations in CD4+ large granular lymphocyte leukemia. Clones were sequenced by immunoSEQ multiplex PCR, and TCRdb holds only the in-frame ones, with some missing. The sample lists 35,000 or so clones, approximately 90% seen once, with less than 3.5% in the top ten. CDR3 size: 15 residues. V was clipped by 5 bases and J by 0 bases, with 10 bases between them. Germline V gene data show CDR1 as LNHNV and CDR2 as YYDKDF (reference sequence). General study points: Compared with healthy controls (2/35), patient top clones favored TRBV06 (8/27). Approximately 25% of private leukemic clonotypes occurred rarely in other patients' non-leukemic repertoires.

The rearrangement links TRBV15 to TRBJ2-2; tentatively, D is TRBD1 (5 bases). Material for sequencing was CD4+ T cells from blood buffy coats. The TCR originated in a human donor in good health. In DNA form, the CDR3 reads TGTGCCACCAGCGATTGCAGGGCGAACACCGGGGAGCTGTTTTTT. The encoded protein is CATSDCRANTGELFF. The full variable domain, completed using reference TRBV15 and TRBJ2-2, is DAMVIQNPRYQVTQFGKPVTLSCSQTLNHNVMYWYQQKSSQAPKLLFHYYDKDFNNEADTPDNFQSRRPNTSFCFLDIRSPGLGDTAMYLCATSDCRANTGELFFGEGSRLTVL.